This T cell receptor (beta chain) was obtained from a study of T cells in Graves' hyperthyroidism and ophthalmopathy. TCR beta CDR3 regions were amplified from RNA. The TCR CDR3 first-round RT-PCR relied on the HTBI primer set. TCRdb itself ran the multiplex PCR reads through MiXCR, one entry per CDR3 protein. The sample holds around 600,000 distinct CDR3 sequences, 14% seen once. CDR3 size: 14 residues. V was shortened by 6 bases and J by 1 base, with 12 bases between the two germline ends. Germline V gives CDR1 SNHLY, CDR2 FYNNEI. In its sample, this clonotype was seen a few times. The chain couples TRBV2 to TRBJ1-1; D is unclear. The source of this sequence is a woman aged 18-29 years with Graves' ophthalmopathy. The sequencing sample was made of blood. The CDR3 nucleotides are TGTGCCAGCAGCCGTATATCATCGAACACTGAAGCTTTCTTT. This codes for CASSRISSNTEAFF.